What follows is one T cell receptor beta chain and its context. Antigen unknown. The sample is drawn from a study of tumor-infiltrating lymphocytes in primary liver carcinoma. Study details: Sequenced samples came back with roughly 3.5 to 7.5 million productive TCRbeta reads, and the counts looked alike across tissue types. The study's findings and limits: Pairs of tumor regions overlapped more than tumor-adjacent and tumor-blood pairs did.

Unsorted whole blood served as the source of blood RNA, and germline DNA was extracted as well. TCR beta cDNA was prepared out of approximately 470 ng total RNA by means of a constant-region primer. Amplification in three nested multiplex PCR rounds with slightly modified ARM-PCR gave rise to TCR beta libraries. TRBV1-TRBV30 forward primers and a C-beta reverse primer were used in the first two PCR rounds, which each ran for around 10 cycles. Using its own MiXCR run on the multiplex PCR reads, TCRdb lists one record per CDR3 protein. The repertoire holds about 300,000 distinct CDR3 sequences, with about 62% as singletons. The CDR3 sequence is 14 residues long. V was trimmed by 4 bases and J by 1 base, leaving 11 bases between them. The germline V gene has CDR1 GTSNPN and CDR2 SVGIG (reference sequence).

The sequenced sample consisted of peripheral blood. The TCR originated in a middle-aged man with primary liver carcinoma and hepatitis B virus infection. The V and J genes are TRBV30 and TRBJ1-3; no reliable D call. The CDR3 here is CAWTRLSSGNTIYF. In nucleotides, the CDR3 is TGTGCCTGGACGAGATTAAGTTCTGGAAACACCATATATTTT. The variable domain in full, completed from reference TRBV30 and TRBJ1-3, reads SQTIHQWPATLVQPVGSPLSLECTVEGTSNPNLYWYRQAAGRGLQLLFYSVGIGQISSEVPQNLSASRPQDRQFILSSKKLLLSDSGFYLCAWTRLSSGNTIYFGEGSWLTVV.